The 17 T cell receptor beta chains in this list originate from one sample, sequenced in a study of CD8 T cells in ankylosing spondylitis. TCRdb independently ran MiXCR on the 5' RACE reads; one entry per CDR3 protein. The sample lists around 32,000 distinct CDR3 sequences; about 7.8% were seen once. Material for sequencing was blood, either unsorted or a sorted T cell fraction (not recorded which). All receptors derive from a male donor with ankylosing spondylitis or in good health (not recorded which).

This clonotype was observed many times. The chain uses TRBV10-3 and TRBJ2-7; D is ambiguous. Germline V gene data show CDR1 as ENHRY and CDR2 as SYGVKD. Trimming pared 4 bases from V and 2 bases from J, leaving 3 bases between. This CDR3 region has 11 residues. The CDR3 DNA is TGTGCCATCAGTGGGGCCTACGAGCAGTACTTC. This encodes CAISGAYEQYF.

This clonotype was found many times. The chain links TRBV20-1 to TRBJ2-3; 10 bases fit TRBD2. V was pared by 0 bases and J by 4 bases, with 7 bases of the junction left unmatched. The CDR3 extends over 16 amino acids. CDR1 is DFQATT and CDR2 is SNEGSKA in the germline V gene (reference sequence). The CDR3 DNA reads as TGCAGTGCTAGAGATTTCGCTAGCGGGAGCGCAGATACGCAGTATTTT. Amino acids: CSARDFASGSADTQYF.

This clonotype was counted many times. V and J are TRBV5-1 and TRBJ2-1; 10 bases are shared with TRBD2. The CDR3 spans 14 residues. CDR1 and CDR2 (germline): SGHRS, YFSETQ. V shed 5 bases and J 15 bases; nucleotides not matched to a gene: 14. CDR3 coding DNA: TGCGCCAGCAGAGAGAACCTAGCGGGAGTGATATGGTTCTTC. This translates into CASRENLAGVIWFF.

This clonotype is medium-sized by share. The V call is TRBV12-3 or TRBV12-4, the J call TRBJ2-5; 7 bases are a match to TRBD2. There are 13 residues in the CDR3. Losses at the gene ends were 5 bases for V and 5 bases for J; bases not matched to a gene: 5. This CDR3 is CASSRGLWETQYF. CDR3 DNA sequence: TGTGCCAGCAGTCGGGGACTATGGGAGACCCAGTACTTC.

By frequency in the sample, this clonotype is medium-sized. V usage is TRBV5-1 and J usage is TRBJ1-1, with D unclear. The germline CDR1 and CDR2 sequences are SGHRS and YFSETQ. Between the trimmed V and J ends, which lost 6 bases and 0 bases, there was a span of 3 bases. The CDR3 is 11 amino acids. The CDR3 DNA reads as TGCGCCAGCAAGTTGAACACTGAAGCTTTCTTT. The encoded protein is CASKLNTEAFF.

At least ten counts were recorded for this clonotype. V usage is TRBV6-1 and J usage is TRBJ2-1; possible D gene TRBD2, 5 bases. There are 14 residues in the CDR3. The germline gives CDR1 MNHNS, CDR2 SASEGT. The V end lost 5 bases, the J end lost 3 bases, and 11 bases lay between the germline ends. CDR3 sequence: CASSKGVGYNEQFF. The CDR3 nucleotides are TGTGCCAGCAGTAAGGGAGTGGGCTACAATGAGCAGTTCTTC.

Sample share makes this clonotype medium-sized. The chain links TRBV29-1 to TRBJ2-5; weak D call: TRBD1 (6 bases). Germline V lookup: CDR1 SQVTM, CDR2 ANQGSEA. The CDR3 is 14 residues long. The V end lost 5 bases, the J end lost 0 bases, and 13 bases lay between the germline ends. CDR3 DNA: TGCAGCGTTCCCAGGGGCCTTGACCAAGAGACCCAGTACTTC. It codes for CSVPRGLDQETQYF.

This clonotype appeared many times. The chain carries TRBV29-1 and TRBJ2-7, with TRBD2 matching 13 bases. Germline CDR1 reads SQVTM; CDR2 reads ANQGSEA. J lost 2 bases, V lost 1 base, and 2 bases had no gene match. The CDR3 is 15 amino acids. The CDR3 is CSVEGGLAGTYEQYF. The CDR3, as DNA: TGCAGCGTTGAAGGGGGACTAGCGGGAACCTACGAGCAGTACTTC.

The sample holds many counts of this clonotype. This chain connects TRBV28 to TRBJ1-2, with D uncertain. The CDR3 contains 11 residues. Deletions cut 3 bases from V and 5 bases from J, with 4 bases between. Germline V gives CDR1 MDHEN, CDR2 SYDVKM. The CDR3 nucleotides are TGTGCCAGCAGTTTTCTATATGGCTACACCTTC. This sequence encodes CASSFLYGYTF.

The chain couples TRBV7-9 to TRBJ2-7, with D perhaps TRBD1 (5 bases). Germline CDR1 and CDR2: SEHNR and FQNEAQ (reference sequence). The CDR3 consists of 15 residues. V was clipped by 0 bases and J by 5 bases, with 14 bases between them. The CDR3 spells CASSLASGQGNEQYF. Written as DNA, the CDR3 is TGTGCCAGCAGCTTAGCTTCCGGGCAGGGCAACGAGCAGTACTTC.

This clonotype was found many times. V is TRBV14 and J is TRBJ2-1; D is possibly TRBD2 (6 bases). Germline values: CDR1 SGHDN, CDR2 FVKESK. The CDR3 is 16 residues long. Trimming removed 0 bases from V and 9 bases from J, with 18 bases in between. The CDR3 loop is CASSQDQTWQGGEQFF. The CDR3 nucleotides are TGTGCCAGCAGCCAAGATCAGACTTGGCAGGGAGGTGAGCAGTTCTTC.

This clonotype was seen repeatedly, ten times or more. In DNA, the CDR3 is TGCGCCAGCAGCCCGCGGGATAGCAATCAGCCCCAGCATTTT. It translates to CASSPRDSNQPQHF. The genes are TRBV5-1 and TRBJ1-5; no definite D call. V shed 4 bases and J shed 0 bases, with 8 bases lying between them. Per the germline V gene, CDR1 is SGHRS and CDR2 is YFSETQ. This CDR3 region has 14 residues.

This clonotype has more than one count but fewer than ten. V is TRBV29-1 and J is TRBJ1-3; the D gene is possibly TRBD1 (5 bases). Trimming took 3 bases from V and 0 from J, leaving 9 bases between them. The CDR3 contains 14 residues. The germline CDR1 and CDR2 sequences are SQVTM and ANQGSEA. DNA for the CDR3: TGCAGCGTTGATTTTGGGGGCTCTGGAAACACCATATATTTT. Residues: CSVDFGGSGNTIYF.

This clonotype has just a few counts. The gene calls are TRBV16 and TRBJ2-3; 9 bases map to TRBD2. V lost 4 bases and J lost 2; bases outside the gene matches: 7. The CDR3 is 16 residues long. Germline CDR1 is KGHSY and CDR2 is FQNENV. CDR3 coding DNA: TGTGCCAGCAGCCTCACCCTAGCGGGACTCACAGATACGCAGTATTTT. Residues: CASSLTLAGLTDTQYF.

This clonotype was observed many times. The chain links TRBV19 to TRBJ2-5; D is possibly TRBD1 or TRBD2 (5 bases each). The CDR3 totals 12 residues. CDR1 is LNHDA, CDR2 SQIVND, per germline (reference sequence). V was pared by 9 bases and J by 0 bases, with 8 bases between. The CDR3 bases are TGTGCCAGCATGGGGGACCAAGAGACCCAGTACTTC. This sequence encodes CASMGDQETQYF. Drawing the rest from reference TRBV19 and TRBJ2-5, the complete variable domain is DGGITQSPKYLFRKEGQNVTLSCEQNLNHDAMYWYRQDPGQGLRLIYYSQIVNDFQKGDIAEGYSVSREKKESFPLTVTSAQKNPTAFYLCASMGDQETQYFGPGTRLLVL.

This clonotype was detected many times. The chain couples TRBV20-1 to TRBJ2-7; D gene uncertain. The ends were cut back, 1 base at V and 3 bases at J, with 4 bases in the middle. The germline CDR1 and CDR2 sequences are DFQATT and SNEGSKA (reference sequence). CDR3 length equals 11 residues. The CDR3 DNA sequence: TGCAGTGCTAGAGGCGACTACGAGCAGTACTTC. Amino acids: CSARGDYEQYF.

This clonotype came up many times. The chain uses TRBV29-1 and TRBJ1-3, with D unclear. V gave up 1 base and J gave up 0 bases, with 4 bases separating them. The CDR3 length is 13 residues. CDR1 and CDR2 from the germline V gene are SQVTM and ANQGSEA. The CDR3 sequence: CSVEVDSGNTIYF. CDR3 coding DNA: TGCAGCGTTGAAGTAGACTCTGGAAACACCATATATTTT.